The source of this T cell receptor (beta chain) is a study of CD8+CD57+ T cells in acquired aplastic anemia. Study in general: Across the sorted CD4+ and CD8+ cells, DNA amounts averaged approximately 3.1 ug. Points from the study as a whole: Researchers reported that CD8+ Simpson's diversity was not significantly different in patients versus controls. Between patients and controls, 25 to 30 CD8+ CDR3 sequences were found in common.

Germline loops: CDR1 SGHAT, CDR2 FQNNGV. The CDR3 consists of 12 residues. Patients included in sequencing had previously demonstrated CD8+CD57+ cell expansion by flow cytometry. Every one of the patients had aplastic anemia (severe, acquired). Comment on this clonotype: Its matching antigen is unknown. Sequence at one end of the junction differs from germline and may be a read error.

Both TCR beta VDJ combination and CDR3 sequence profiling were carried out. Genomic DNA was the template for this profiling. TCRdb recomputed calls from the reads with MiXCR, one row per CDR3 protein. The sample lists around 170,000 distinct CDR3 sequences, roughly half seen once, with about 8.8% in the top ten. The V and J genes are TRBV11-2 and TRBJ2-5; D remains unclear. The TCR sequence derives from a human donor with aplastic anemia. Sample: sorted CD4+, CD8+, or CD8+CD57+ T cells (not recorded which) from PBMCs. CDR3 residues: CASILDRATQYF. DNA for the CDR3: TGTGCCAGCATCTTAGATCGGGCGACCCAGTACTTC.